This TCR beta chain was captured in a study of early T cells in non-severe SARS-CoV-2 infection. The germline gives CDR1 SGHTA, CDR2 FQGNSA. This CDR3 spans 15 amino acids. V was shortened by 5 bases and J by 9 bases, with 17 bases between the two germline ends. TCRdb re-called the 5' RACE reads through MiXCR, storing one row per CDR3 protein. Of approximately 42,000 distinct CDR3 sequences listed, approximately 6.9% are singletons. In its sample, this clonotype was seen many times. The sequencing sample was made of whole blood. The TCR originated in an adult who was a healthcare worker with PCR-confirmed SARS-CoV-2 infection or an uninfected control (not recorded which). The V and J genes are TRBV7-2 and TRBJ1-6; a weak D match, TRBD1 (6 bases). The CDR3 here is CASSREGPGVSPLHF. The CDR3 coding sequence is TGTGCCAGCAGCCGTGAGGGGCCAGGGGTTTCACCCCTCCACTTT.